These T cell receptor beta chains were read from a single sample in a study of metastatic and nonmetastatic thyroid tumors. TCRdb called clones again from the PCR reads with MiXCR. The sample lists roughly 13,000 clones; more than 20% were seen once. Material: blood. Receptors were obtained from a female donor with papillary thyroid cancer or a benign thyroid nodule (not recorded which). Some clones in this sample may be carry-over from other donors' samples. CDR3s include the opening cysteine and the closing phenylalanine or tryptophan. The D gene is left open where the match is weak. Expanded clones get a size class; other rows say once, few or many, or leave the size out.

clone_size | d_call | j_call | v_call | cdr3_length | cdr3_aa | cdr3_nt
NA | NA | TRBJ1-4 | TRBV20-1 | 14 | CSARDWLGKEKLFF | TGCAGTGCTAGAGATTGGCTGGGGAAGGAAAAACTGTTTTTT
NA | NA | TRBJ2-6 | TRBV19 | 18 | CASSITAGRSSRANVLTF | TGTGCCAGTAGTATTACCGCAGGACGCAGCTCTCGGGCCAACGTCCTTACTTTC
few | TRBD2 | TRBJ2-3 | TRBV29-1 | 15 | CSVLLTSGSTDTQYF | TGCAGCGTTCTCCTCACTAGCGGGAGCACAGATACGCAGTATTTT
medium-sized | NA | TRBJ2-1 | TRBV6-1 | 12 | CASRPGQGEQFF | TGTGCCAGCAGACCGGGCCAGGGTGAGCAGTTCTTC
NA | NA | TRBJ1-5 | TRBV7-6 | 16 | CASSAGNRVANQPQHF | TGTGCCAGCAGCGCTGGGAACAGGGTTGCGAATCAGCCCCAGCATTTT
many | TRBD2 | TRBJ2-3 | TRBV5-1 | 13 | CATASGGTDTQYF | TGCGCCACGGCTAGCGGGGGGACAGATACGCAGTATTTT
NA | NA | TRBJ1-1 | TRBV20-1 | 13 | CGARKGVNTEAFF | TGCGGTGCTCGGAAGGGCGTGAACACTGAAGCTTTCTTT
many | TRBD1 | TRBJ1-5 | TRBV7-9 | 14 | CASDRANSNQPQHF | TGTGCCAGCGACAGGGCAAATAGCAATCAGCCCCAGCATTTT
few | NA | TRBJ2-7 | TRBV7-8 | 14 | CASSLAQGYYEQYF | TGTGCCAGCAGCTTAGCTCAGGGGTACTACGAGCAGTACTTC
many | TRBD1 | TRBJ2-3 | TRBV5-1 | 14 | CASSLARGTDTQYF | TGCGCCAGCAGCTTGGCCAGGGGGACAGATACGCAGTATTTT
few | TRBD2 | TRBJ2-1 | TRBV6-6 | 18 | CASSYSRAGLAGDNEQFF | TGTGCCAGCAGTTACTCACGAGCGGGACTAGCGGGAGACAATGAGCAGTTCTTC
many | NA | TRBJ2-1 | TRBV19 | 13 | CASSIGGANEQFF | TGTGCCAGTAGTATAGGCGGGGCAAATGAGCAGTTCTTC
few | NA | TRBJ1-2 | TRBV9 | 12 | CASSAMTGGYTF | TGTGCCAGCAGCGCGATGACAGGTGGCTACACCTTC
NA | NA | TRBJ2-5 | TRBV7-6 | 13 | CASSSQRGDTQYF | TGTGCCAGCAGCTCTCAAAGAGGAGATACCCAGTACTTC
many | NA | TRBJ1-1 | TRBV20-1 | 13 | CSARTPGDTEAFF | TGCAGTGCTAGGACCCCAGGAGACACTGAAGCTTTCTTT
medium-sized | TRBD1 | TRBJ1-1 | TRBV27 | 15 | CASSSYSTGRVRAFF | TGTGCCAGCAGTTCCTACTCGACAGGGAGGGTTCGGGCTTTCTTT
few | NA | TRBJ2-2 | TRBV6-4 | 14 | CASSERLNTGELFF | TGTGCCAGCAGTGAACGACTAAACACCGGGGAGCTGTTTTTT
many | NA | TRBJ1-3 | TRBV9 | 14 | CASSVEDTGNTIYF | TGTGCCAGCAGCGTAGAGGACACTGGAAACACCATATATTTT
NA | NA | TRBJ2-5 | TRBV5-4 | 15 | CASSSTGLEGETQYF | TGTGCCAGCAGTTCTACAGGGTTAGAAGGGGAGACCCAGTACTTC
medium-sized | TRBD1 | TRBJ1-2 | TRBV27 | 12 | CATAQGANGYTF | TGTGCCACCGCGCAGGGGGCTAATGGCTACACCTTC
medium-sized | NA | TRBJ1-2 | TRBV27 | 12 | CASSLQGYGYTF | TGTGCCAGCAGTTTACAGGGGTATGGCTACACCTTC
NA | TRBD1 | TRBJ1-4 | TRBV30 | 14 | CAWSFGQGVVKLFF | TGTGCCTGGAGTTTCGGACAGGGGGTAGTAAAACTGTTTTTT
many | NA | TRBJ1-3 | TRBV5-6 | 13 | CASSLEVRNTIYF | TGTGCCAGCAGCTTGGAGGTCCGGAACACCATATATTTT
many | NA | TRBJ2-1 | TRBV7-2 | 17 | CASSFTRALAGGNEQFF | TGTGCCAGCAGCTTTACGAGGGCACTAGCAGGCGGGAATGAGCAGTTCTTC
many | NA | TRBJ2-3 | TRBV7-9 | 15 | CASSQPGPSTDTQYF | TGTGCCAGCAGCCAACCGGGACCGAGCACAGATACGCAGTATTTT
few | NA | TRBJ1-6 | TRBV6-1 | 14 | CASSDLREPSPLHF | TGTGCCAGCAGTGATCTCAGGGAGCCATCACCCCTCCACTTT
many | NA | TRBJ2-1 | TRBV3-1 | 14 | CASSQAAGVNEQFF | TGTGCCAGCAGCCAAGCGGCTGGGGTCAATGAGCAGTTCTTC
NA | TRBD2 | TRBJ2-7 | TRBV28 | 17 | CASRDTGGRAFTYEQYF | TGTGCCAGCAGGGATACCGGCGGGAGGGCCTTCACCTACGAGCAGTACTTC
medium-sized | NA | TRBJ2-7 | TRBV11-2 | 15 | CASSPRPKSSYEQYF | TGTGCCAGCAGCCCTAGGCCAAAGAGCTCCTACGAGCAGTACTTC
medium-sized | NA | TRBJ2-2 | TRBV6-4 | 16 | CASSASGGLNTGELFF | TGTGCCAGCAGTGCTTCGGGGGGCTTGAACACCGGGGAGCTGTTTTTT
many | TRBD1 | TRBJ1-1 | TRBV18 | 14 | CASSPTEATGKAFF | TGTGCCAGCTCACCCACCGAGGCGACAGGGAAAGCTTTCTTT
medium-sized | NA | TRBJ1-2 | TRBV7-8 | 15 | CASSLGQIANYGYTF | TGTGCCAGCAGCTTAGGACAGATCGCCAACTATGGCTACACCTTC
once | NA | TRBJ2-3 | TRBV13 | 18 | CASSLEGLGGQSTDTQYF | TGTGCCAGCAGCTTAGAGGGTCTCGGGGGGCAGAGCACAGATACGCAGTATTTT
few | NA | TRBJ1-3 | TRBV6-1 | 13 | CASSGTEGNTIYF | TGTGCCAGCAGTGGGACAGAAGGAAACACCATATATTTT
many | NA | TRBJ1-2 | TRBV7-3 | 17 | CASSLTPGGSNLYGYTF | TGTGCCAGCAGCTTAACCCCCGGAGGGTCTAATTTGTATGGCTACACCTTC
NA | NA | TRBJ2-2 | TRBV20-1 | 16 | CSAMLGIAGESGELFF | TGCAGTGCTATGTTAGGTATTGCAGGGGAATCCGGGGAGCTGTTTTTT
medium-sized | TRBD1 | TRBJ1-4 | TRBV6-1 | 14 | CASSRTGRNEKLFF | TGTGCCAGCAGTAGGACAGGGCGTAATGAAAAACTGTTTTTT
NA | NA | TRBJ2-1 | TRBV28 | 15 | CASSLVGSVGNEQFF | TGTGCCAGCAGTTTGGTCGGGAGTGTCGGCAATGAGCAGTTCTTC
medium-sized | TRBD1 | TRBJ2-3 | TRBV27 | 16 | CASKGDRALLGGTQYF | TGTGCCAGCAAGGGGGACAGGGCCCTTTTGGGCGGCACGCAGTATTTT
NA | NA | TRBJ1-1 | TRBV4-2 | 14 | CASSQGPGETEAFF | TGTGCCAGCAGCCAAGGTCCGGGGGAGACTGAAGCTTTCTTT
many | NA | TRBJ2-3 | TRBV28 | 15 | CASSLSGGSTDTQYF | TGTGCCAGCAGTTTATCAGGAGGAAGCACAGATACGCAGTATTTT
many | NA | TRBJ2-6 | TRBV9 | 18 | CASSVQNRAQSGANVLTF | TGTGCCAGCAGCGTTCAGAACCGGGCCCAATCTGGGGCCAACGTCCTGACTTTC